One sample yielded the 21 T cell receptor beta chains listed below, sequenced in a study of blood T cells in healthy people across ages. A J-beta primer mix and a sample-barcoded 5' primer were used in a second PCR of roughly 6 to 11 cycles. MiXCR, applied by TCRdb to the 5' RACE reads, yields one record per CDR3 protein. The sample lists 650,000 to 1,000,000 distinct CDR3 sequences, 36% occurring once. The source material was blood. These receptors all come from a man between 18 and 29 years old in good health.

Worth noting for this clonotype: The junction departs from germline at one end; a sequencing error may be responsible. The chain is built from TRBV12-5 and TRBJ1-4; TRBD1 matches 9 bases. Germline loops: CDR1 LGHNT, CDR2 FRNRAP. The CDR3 runs 12 residues. The CDR3 DNA reads as TGTGCTGGTGGTTTCGGACAGGGGAAACTGTTTTTT. Its protein is CAGGFGQGKLFF.

In its sample, this clonotype was seen a few times. The CDR3 nucleotides read TGTGCCAGCAGCCACGATGGAGGGAGCAATCAGCCCCAGCATTTT. Amino acid sequence: CASSHDGGSNQPQHF. The chain couples TRBV7-9 to TRBJ1-5; D gene unclear. CDR1 is SEHNR and CDR2 is FQNEAQ in the germline V gene (reference sequence). Trimming took off 5 bases at V and 1 base at J, with 12 bases between the two ends. This CDR3 contains 15 residues.

The rearrangement links TRBV20-1 to TRBJ2-2; 14 nucleotides match TRBD2. The germline V gene has CDR1 DFQATT and CDR2 SNEGSKA (reference sequence). V lost 5 bases and J lost 7; bases outside the gene matches: 3. This CDR3 has 14 amino acids. The CDR3 loop is CSAGTSGGNGELFF. The CDR3 DNA sequence: TGCAGTGCTGGGACTAGCGGGGGTAACGGGGAGCTGTTTTTT.

This clonotype has a count of ten or more. V and J are TRBV5-5 and TRBJ2-3, with D perhaps assigned TRBD1 or TRBD2 (6 bases each). V was pared by 0 bases and J by 1 base, with 9 bases between. The CDR3 runs to 15 residues. Looked up from germline, CDR1 is SGHKS and CDR2 is YYEKEE (reference sequence). The chain's CDR3 is CASSLGGARTDTQYF. DNA of the CDR3: TGTGCCAGCAGCTTGGGGGGGGCGCGCACAGATACGCAGTATTTT.

The V gene is TRBV2, the J gene TRBJ2-3; TRBD1 aligns across 9 bases. The CDR3 extends over 13 amino acids. In germline, CDR1 is SNHLY, CDR2 FYNNEI. V gave up 10 bases and J gave up 4 bases; unmatched junction bases: 6. In nucleotides, the CDR3 is TGTGCCATCCGGGACAGGGAGTCAGATACGCAGTATTTT. Protein sequence: CAIRDRESDTQYF.

The gene calls are TRBV12-3 or TRBV12-4 and TRBJ1-1, with D possibly matching TRBD1 (5 bases). The CDR3 contains 15 residues. Trimming pared 1 base from V and 4 bases from J, leaving 13 bases between. CDR3 protein: CASSLGGGGGTEAFF. The CDR3 DNA sequence: TGTGCCAGCAGTTTAGGGGGCGGCGGGGGCACTGAAGCTTTCTTT.

The CDR3 region is CASTRDENSPLHF. CDR3 nucleotides: TGTGCCAGCACCCGGGACGAGAATTCACCCCTCCACTTT. The chain recombines TRBV27 with TRBJ1-6; weak D call: TRBD1 (5 bases). This CDR3 has 13 residues. Per the germline V gene, CDR1 is MNHEY and CDR2 is SMNVEV (reference sequence). Trimming pared 7 bases from V and 7 bases from J, leaving 11 bases between.

This clonotype was picked up many times. The chain joins TRBV20-1 to TRBJ2-3; D is unclear. Per germline, CDR1 DFQATT and CDR2 SNEGSKA (reference sequence). The CDR3 loop spans 17 amino acids. Trimming removed 0 bases from V and 4 bases from J, with 20 bases in between. The CDR3: CSARDLPAPSIADTQYF. CDR3 bases: TGCAGTGCTAGAGATCTCCCGGCTCCCTCCATCGCAGATACGCAGTATTTT.

This clonotype has only a few counts. The chain uses TRBV6-2 or TRBV6-3 and TRBJ2-6, with 8 bases lining up with TRBD1. The CDR3 contains 17 residues. Germline CDR1 and CDR2: MNHEY and SVGEGT. V dropped 5 bases and J dropped 4; count of bases not matched to a gene: 10. The CDR3 region is CASSKDRAEVGANVLTF. DNA of the CDR3: TGTGCCAGCAGTAAGGACAGGGCCGAAGTCGGGGCCAACGTCCTGACTTTC.

This clonotype came up a few times. V and J are TRBV7-2 and TRBJ2-5; TRBD1 agrees at 9 bases. V trimming: 4 bases; J trimming: 11 bases; junction bases outside the gene matches: 14. CDR1 is SGHTA, CDR2 FQGNSA, per germline. The CDR3 loop spans 15 amino acids. The CDR3 protein is CASSYGTGPHNEQYF. In DNA form, the CDR3 reads TGTGCCAGCAGCTACGGGACAGGGCCTCACAATGAGCAGTACTTC.

The CDR3 DNA is TGTGCCAGCAGTTACTCGGGCCCCCAACGTGGCCATCCGAACACTGAAGCTTTCTTT. Protein sequence: CASSYSGPQRGHPNTEAFF. J is TRBJ1-1 and V is TRBV6-2 or TRBV6-3, with D uncertain. CDR1 and CDR2 from the germline V gene are MNHEY and SVGEGT. The CDR3 loop spans 19 amino acids. V lost 0 bases and J 1 base, leaving 21 bases between the germline ends.

This clonotype was counted only a few times. The V and J genes are TRBV10-3 and TRBJ2-4; the D is unclear. Germline loops: CDR1 ENHRY, CDR2 SYGVKD. CDR3 size: 13 residues. The CDR3 nucleotides read TGTGAGTACGGTACCAAAGCCAAAAACATTCAGTACTTC. It specifies CEYGTKAKNIQYF.

This clonotype was seen a few times. J is TRBJ2-7 and V is TRBV4-1, with D perhaps given as TRBD1 or TRBD2 (5 bases each). Trimming shortened V by 5 bases and J by 7 bases, and 21 bases separated the two germline ends. Germline V CDR1 and CDR2: MGHRA, YSYEKL. This CDR3 contains 15 residues. For the CDR3, the DNA is TGCGCCAGCAGCTTCCCGGGACGGACCTACAATGAGCAGTACTTC. Its protein product is CASSFPGRTYNEQYF.

This clonotype was detected a few times. The chain uses TRBV20-1 and TRBJ2-3, with D uncertain. The CDR3 loop spans 11 amino acids. Germline V gene sequence: CDR1 DFQATT, CDR2 SNEGSKA (reference sequence). Trimming left V 0 bases short and J 5 bases short, with 3 bases between. The CDR3 here is CSARDRDTQYF. CDR3 in DNA: TGCAGTGCTAGAGATCGAGATACGCAGTATTTT.

CDR3 in amino acids: CASSRPGTADGYTF. The CDR3 DNA is TGTGCCAGCAGCCGACCGGGGACAGCTGATGGCTACACCTTC. The chain combines TRBV5-5 with TRBJ1-2; 7 positions agree with TRBD1. Germline V gene sequence: CDR1 SGHKS, CDR2 YYEKEE (reference sequence). The CDR3 extends over 14 amino acids. J lost 6 bases, V lost 4 bases, and 9 bases had no gene match.

This clonotype has just a few counts. The V gene is TRBV7-2, the J gene TRBJ2-3; tentative D call: TRBD2 (6 bases). The V end lost 6 bases, the J end lost 2 bases, and 21 bases lay between the germline ends. The germline V gene encodes CDR1 SGHTA and CDR2 FQGNSA. This CDR3 comprises 17 residues. The CDR3 reads CASRFRPRGSYTDTQYF. DNA of the CDR3: TGTGCCAGCAGATTCCGCCCGCGGGGCTCGTACACAGATACGCAGTATTTT.

This clonotype was counted ten times or more. The V and J genes are TRBV20-1 and TRBJ1-2; D uncertain. Germline V gives CDR1 DFQATT, CDR2 SNEGSKA (reference sequence). V lost 2 bases and J lost 2, with 9 bases in between. The CDR3 runs to 13 residues. CDR3 sequence (DNA): TGCAGTGCTAGAAGGTCGGGAAACTATGGCTACACCTTC. Protein product: CSARRSGNYGYTF.

The chain uses TRBV12-3 or TRBV12-4 and TRBJ1-5, with D possibly TRBD1 on 6 matching bases. Between the trimmed V and J ends, which lost 3 bases and 0 bases, there was a span of 15 bases. The CDR3 length is 17 residues. DNA for the CDR3: TGTGCCAGCAGTTTGGCCGGGACACCCTATAGCAATCAGCCCCAGCATTTT. The encoded protein is CASSLAGTPYSNQPQHF.

V usage is TRBV18 and J usage is TRBJ1-2; TRBD1 agrees at 8 bases. Trimming removed 2 bases from V and 1 base from J; junction bases left unmatched: 6. The CDR3 sequence is 16 residues long. Germline lookup yields CDR1 KGHSH and CDR2 LQKENI. As DNA, the CDR3 is TGTGCCAGCTCACCAGACGGGACAGGAATTAACTATGGCTACACCTTC. Residues: CASSPDGTGINYGYTF.

The rearrangement links TRBV5-1 to TRBJ1-6; tentatively, D is TRBD1 (6 bases). The CDR3 runs 18 residues. V was cut by 0 bases and J by 9 bases, with 22 bases left in between. CDR1 and CDR2 from the germline V gene are SGHRS and YFSETQ. The DNA of the CDR3 is TGCGCCAGCAGCTTGGTCCCCCTTATCCGGGACACGCCTTCACCCCTCCACTTT. This sequence encodes CASSLVPLIRDTPSPLHF.

There are a few counts of this clonotype. The rearrangement links TRBV3-1 to TRBJ1-1, with D possibly TRBD1 on 5 matching bases. V lost 4 bases, J lost 1 base, and 13 bases lay in between. This CDR3 region has 15 residues. Germline loops: CDR1 LGHDT, CDR2 YNNKEL (reference sequence). The CDR3 region is CASSPTGTQNTEAFF. The CDR3 DNA reads as TGTGCCAGCAGCCCGACCGGGACTCAGAACACTGAAGCTTTCTTT.